The rows below give T cell receptor beta chains drawn from one sample of a study of blood T cell repertoires in COVID-19. The repertoire was sequenced with immunoSEQ multiplex PCR; TCRdb's copy has only in-frame clones and lacks some. The sample lists about 160,000 clones, more than 90% occurring once. The sequenced sample was peripheral blood. Every receptor here comes from a man aged 50-60 years with acute or convalescent COVID-19. The CDR3 runs from the conserved cysteine through the conserved F or W. D genes are given only for firm matches. Only some rows state a clone size, as once, few, many or a class for expanded clones.

j_gene,d_gene,v_gene,abundance,CDR3aa,CDR3nt
TRBJ1-1,TRBD1,TRBV28,NA,CASSLKGARTEAFF,TGTGCCAGCAGTTTAAAGGGGGCGAGGACTGAAGCTTTCTTT
TRBJ1-4,TRBD1,TRBV5-1,NA,CASSGTGGPTNEKLFF,TGCGCCAGCAGCGGGACAGGGGGGCCAACTAATGAAAAACTGTTTTTT
TRBJ1-1,TRBD1,TRBV7-9,NA,CASNDDRVAPYTEAFF,TGTGCCAGCAACGACGACAGGGTTGCTCCCTACACTGAAGCTTTCTTT
TRBJ2-3,TRBD2,TRBV18,NA,CASSMGLAGGFTDTQYF,TGTGCCAGCTCAATGGGACTAGCGGGGGGCTTCACAGATACGCAGTATTTT
TRBJ2-3,TRBD2,TRBV28,NA,CASSRAGGSTDTQYF,TGTGCCAGTTCCCGAGCGGGGGGGAGCACAGATACGCAGTATTTT
TRBJ2-6,TRBD2,TRBV25-1,NA,CASRGLAGGRSGANVLTF,TGTGCCAGCAGGGGACTAGCGGGAGGCCGCTCTGGGGCCAACGTCCTGACTTTC
TRBJ2-3,NA,TRBV19,NA,CASRGTDTDTQYF,TGTGCCAGCCGGGGGACAGACACAGATACGCAGTATTTT
TRBJ1-6,NA,TRBV6-5,few,CASSYHSTNSPLHF,TGTGCCAGCAGTTACCATTCAACAAATTCACCCCTCCACTTT
TRBJ2-2,TRBD1,TRBV23-1,NA,CATGTGITGELFF,TGCGCCACCGGGACAGGGATCACCGGGGAGCTGTTTTTT
TRBJ1-1,NA,TRBV2,NA,CASTSLLQGSAEAFF,TGTGCCAGCACCTCCCTCCTGCAGGGGTCGGCTGAAGCTTTCTTT
TRBJ1-6,TRBD1,TRBV7-8,NA,CASSLDSGTDNSPLHF,TGTGCCAGCAGCTTAGACTCCGGGACAGATAATTCACCCCTCCACTTT
TRBJ2-6,NA,TRBV19,NA,CASSTELLSGANVLTF,TGTGCCAGTAGTACGGAGTTGCTTTCTGGGGCCAACGTCCTGACTTTC
TRBJ2-2,TRBD1,TRBV19,NA,CASSFLGDRVTGELFF,TGTGCCAGTAGTTTCCTCGGGGACAGGGTCACCGGGGAGCTGTTTTTT
TRBJ2-2,TRBD1,TRBV19,NA,CASSPSGTGGIGELFF,TGTGCCAGTAGTCCCTCCGGGACAGGGGGAATCGGGGAGCTGTTTTTT
TRBJ2-1,TRBD2,TRBV2,NA,CASSAQGLAGNEQFF,TGTGCCAGCAGTGCTCAGGGACTAGCGGGGAATGAGCAGTTCTTC
TRBJ2-7,NA,TRBV5-6,NA,CASRGSSYEQYF,TGTGCCAGCAGGGGGAGCTCCTACGAGCAGTACTTC
TRBJ1-5,NA,TRBV28,NA,CASSFPAGAQPQHF,TGTGCCAGCAGTTTTCCGGCAGGGGCTCAGCCCCAGCATTTT
TRBJ1-1,NA,TRBV28,NA,CASSLPGTQNTEAFF,TGTGCCAGCAGTTTACCAGGAACCCAGAACACTGAAGCTTTCTTT
TRBJ1-6,TRBD1,TRBV2,NA,CASRQTGAESPLHF,TGTGCCAGCAGACAAACAGGGGCGGAATCACCCCTCCACTTT
TRBJ1-1,TRBD1,TRBV7-2,NA,CASSLEGTGTEAFF,TGTGCCAGCAGCTTAGAAGGGACAGGGACGGAAGCTTTCTTT
TRBJ1-6,TRBD1,TRBV2,NA,CASRSRQGGTYNSPLHF,TGTGCCAGCAGATCGAGACAGGGGGGCACCTATAATTCACCCCTCCACTTT
TRBJ1-4,TRBD1,TRBV6-2/TRBV6-3,NA,CASSYTAAHRGNEKLFF,TGTGCCAGCAGTTACACCGCAGCCCACAGGGGAAATGAAAAACTGTTTTTT
TRBJ1-4,NA,TRBV29-1,NA,CSVDGQGGEKLFF,TGCAGCGTTGATGGTCAGGGCGGCGAAAAACTGTTTTTT
TRBJ1-4,NA,TRBV5-1,NA,CASSLGGSNPNEKLFF,TGCGCCAGCAGCTTGGGAGGGTCAAATCCTAATGAAAAACTGTTTTTT
TRBJ2-7,TRBD1,TRBV7-6,NA,CASSLVPGQGVYEQYF,TGTGCCAGCAGCTTAGTTCCGGGACAGGGGGTCTACGAGCAGTACTTC
TRBJ1-1,NA,TRBV18,once,CASSLPSGTEAFF,TGTGCCAGCTCACTCCCGAGTGGTACTGAAGCTTTCTTT
TRBJ1-1,TRBD1,TRBV18,NA,CASSFSGTVNTEAFF,TGTGCCAGCTCATTCTCCGGGACAGTGAACACTGAAGCTTTCTTT
TRBJ1-1,NA,TRBV27,NA,CASSFRQTNTEAFF,TGTGCCAGCAGTTTCCGACAGACGAACACTGAAGCTTTCTTT
TRBJ2-7,TRBD1,TRBV27,NA,CASSFMSDRGYEQYF,TGTGCCAGCAGTTTTATGTCGGACAGGGGCTACGAGCAGTACTTC
TRBJ2-1,NA,TRBV24-1,NA,CATSDAGVYNEQFF,TGTGCCACCAGTGACGCAGGTGTCTACAATGAGCAGTTCTTC
TRBJ1-2,TRBD1,TRBV5-1,NA,CASSLTGVKGYTF,TGCGCCAGCAGCTTAACAGGGGTAAAAGGCTACACCTTC
TRBJ1-4,NA,TRBV13,NA,CASSLTGVGEKLFF,TGTGCCAGCAGCTTAACGGGGGTTGGGGAAAAACTGTTTTTT
TRBJ1-3,NA,TRBV7-6,NA,CASSLRVQGSGNTIYF,TGTGCCAGCAGCTTACGGGTACAGGGTTCTGGAAACACCATATATTTT
TRBJ2-7,NA,TRBV7-3,NA,CASSRTDSYEQYF,TGTGCCAGCAGCCGGACAGACTCCTACGAGCAGTACTTC
TRBJ2-7,TRBD2,TRBV3-1/TRBV3-2,NA,CASSQSGTSGSYEQYF,TGTGCCAGCAGCCAATCTGGGACTAGCGGGAGCTACGAGCAGTACTTC
TRBJ2-1,NA,TRBV5-1,NA,CASSTPPPRGKDEQFF,TGCGCCAGCAGCACACCCCCCCCTAGGGGCAAGGATGAGCAGTTCTTC
TRBJ2-1,TRBD1,TRBV7-2,NA,CASSSPDRGRSEQFF,TGTGCCAGCAGCTCTCCGGACAGGGGGCGAAGTGAGCAGTTCTTC
TRBJ2-5,TRBD2,TRBV5-1,NA,CASSLSSGGQETQYF,TGCGCCAGCAGCTTGTCTAGCGGCGGCCAAGAGACCCAGTACTTC
TRBJ1-2,TRBD1,TRBV2,NA,CASRQGAPFYGYTF,TGTGCCAGCAGACAGGGGGCCCCTTTCTATGGCTACACCTTC
TRBJ2-3,NA,TRBV20-1,NA,CSASGTTPGGTDTQYF,TGCAGTGCTAGTGGTACCACTCCAGGGGGCACAGATACGCAGTATTTT
TRBJ2-7,TRBD2,TRBV29-1,NA,CSVAGTKYHEQYF,TGCAGCGTTGCCGGGACTAAATACCACGAGCAGTACTTC
TRBJ1-1,NA,TRBV9,NA,CASSPRGGLNTEAFF,TGTGCCAGCAGCCCCCGAGGGGGACTGAACACTGAAGCTTTCTTT
TRBJ2-7,TRBD2,TRBV28,NA,CASSTPALSGRLYEQYF,TGTGCCAGCAGCACCCCGGCCCTTAGCGGGAGGTTATACGAGCAGTACTTC
TRBJ1-5,TRBD1,TRBV24-1,few,CATQDGTAGGNQPQHF,TGTGCCACTCAGGACGGGACAGCGGGGGGCAATCAGCCCCAGCATTTT
TRBJ2-7,TRBD1,TRBV28,NA,CASSPRDRGGEQYF,TGTGCCAGCAGTCCCAGGGACAGGGGGGGAGAGCAGTACTTC
TRBJ1-3,TRBD1,TRBV5-4,NA,CASSSTGGGGNTIYF,TGTGCCAGCAGCTCGACAGGGGGAGGTGGAAACACCATATATTTT
TRBJ1-3,NA,TRBV3-1/TRBV3-2,NA,CASSQDLARIGNTIYF,TGTGCCAGCAGCCAAGATCTAGCGAGGATTGGAAACACCATATATTTT
TRBJ1-5,NA,TRBV6-6,NA,CASRTEGYSNQPQHF,TGTGCCAGCAGGACGGAGGGGTATAGCAATCAGCCCCAGCATTTT
TRBJ1-2,NA,TRBV6-5,NA,CASSYEGVRTF,TGTGCCAGCAGTTACGAGGGGGTAAGGACCTTC
TRBJ1-3,TRBD1,TRBV6-5,NA,CASSPGQGPGNTIYF,TGTGCCAGCAGCCCGGGACAGGGTCCTGGAAACACCATATATTTT
TRBJ2-2,TRBD2,TRBV7-8,NA,CASSLALAGAGELFF,TGTGCCAGCAGCTTAGCACTAGCGGGAGCCGGGGAGCTGTTTTTT